The entry below gives a single T cell receptor (beta chain) sequence along with its context. As processed by the authors: Reference gene primer amplification gave nucleated cell count estimates. Assay: immunoSEQ multiplex PCR; the TCRdb copy retains only in-frame clones and omits some. D and trimming were read from the DNA, whereas the V and J calls and clone size are those reported in that table. The data contain some 200,000 clones, about 86% of them singletons. The sample originates from a study of blood T cell repertoires in COVID-19. Study-wide context: Sites across the United States, Italy and Spain contributed samples from acute and convalescent COVID-19. PBMCs, B-cell-depleted T cells, or T cells provided the cDNA or gDNA that made up the material.

The material sequenced was peripheral blood. The clonotype originates from a woman between 18 and 30 years old who had recovered from COVID-19.

CDR3 region: CAISGLEGAPTEAFF. In nucleotides, the CDR3 is TGTGCCATCAGTGGGTTGGAGGGGGCCCCCACTGAAGCTTTCTTT. V is TRBV10-3 and J is TRBJ1-1; 7 bases fit TRBD1. Germline V gives CDR1 ENHRY, CDR2 SYGVKD. This CDR3 contains 15 residues. V dropped 4 bases and J dropped 4; count of bases not matched to a gene: 9.